This is a list of T cell receptor beta chains from one sample in a study of blood T cell repertoires in COVID-19. This table comes from immunoSEQ multiplex PCR, and its TCRdb copy is limited to in-frame clones, with some not included. The data hold roughly 110,000 clones, with approximately 80% observed a single time. Input material: peripheral blood. All receptors come from a human donor in a cohort sampled during active COVID-19. CDR3s include the opening cysteine and the closing phenylalanine or tryptophan. The order of the fields is J gene, V gene, D gene, clone size, CDR3 DNA, CDR3 protein. D genes are given only for firm matches. Part of the rows lack a size; the others show once, few, many or a class for expanded clones.

TRBJ1-2 | TRBV27 | TRBD1 | NA | TGTGCCAGCAGTTTTACAGGGGCGAGGCTGGACTACACCTTC | CASSFTGARLDYTF
TRBJ1-5 | TRBV28 | TRBD1 | few | TGTGCCAGCAGTTTACCGATACAGGGGTCATTCCAGCCCCAGCATTTT | CASSLPIQGSFQPQHF
TRBJ1-2 | TRBV29-1 | TRBD1 | NA | TGCAGCGTCCGGGAGGGACAGGGCTACACCTTC | CSVREGQGYTF
TRBJ1-6 | TRBV11-2 | NA | NA | TGTGCCAGCAGCCCCGTAAACCTAGGAAGCTCCTATAATTCACCCCTCCACTTT | CASSPVNLGSSYNSPLHF
TRBJ2-1 | TRBV11-2 | TRBD2 | few | TGTGCCAGCAGCGGGACTAGCGTGGGTGAGCAGTTCTTC | CASSGTSVGEQFF
TRBJ2-2 | TRBV3-1/TRBV3-2 | TRBD2 | NA | TGTGCCAGCAGCCAAGCACTAGCGGGAGAGGGGGAGCTGTTTTTT | CASSQALAGEGELFF
TRBJ2-1 | TRBV11-3 | NA | NA | TGTGCCAGCAGCCCCACAACGGGATACTACAATGAGCAGTTCTTC | CASSPTTGYYNEQFF
TRBJ1-2 | TRBV24-1 | NA | NA | TGTGCCAGTGGAGGGGCAGCTAACTATGGCTACACCTTC | CASGGAANYGYTF
TRBJ1-4 | TRBV5-1 | TRBD1 | once | TGCGCCAGCAAGAGGACAGGGAATAATGAAAAACTGTTTTTT | CASKRTGNNEKLFF
TRBJ1-1 | TRBV18 | NA | NA | TGTGCCAGCTCACCCGTTAGGAGGGGTCAGGGGAACACTGAAGCTTTCTTT | CASSPVRRGQGNTEAFF
TRBJ1-1 | TRBV6-6 | NA | NA | TGTGCCAGCAGTTACGGGGGGGCCCCCTCTAACACTGAAGCTTTCTTT | CASSYGGAPSNTEAFF
TRBJ1-5 | TRBV14 | NA | few | TGTGCCAGCAGCCTGTTGGGGGGACAGCCCCAGCATTTT | CASSLLGGQPQHF
TRBJ2-1 | TRBV6-2/TRBV6-3 | NA | NA | TGTGCCAGCAGTTCCCGAGTGCAGACTAGTCCCATATACAATGAGCAGTTCTTC | CASSSRVQTSPIYNEQFF
TRBJ2-5 | TRBV13 | NA | NA | TGTGCCAGCAGCTTAGGCCTCCGGGGGATAGAGACCCAGTACTTC | CASSLGLRGIETQYF
TRBJ1-2 | TRBV19 | NA | NA | TGTGCCAGTAGTACCCAGACTAACTATGGCTACACCTTC | CASSTQTNYGYTF
TRBJ1-5 | TRBV10-3 | TRBD1 | NA | TGTGCCATCAGTGACGAGGGGGCAGGCCATACGCCCCAGCATTTT | CAISDEGAGHTPQHF
TRBJ2-7 | TRBV28 | NA | NA | TGTGCCAGCACTTACAGCAAATACGAGCAGTACTTC | CASTYSKYEQYF
TRBJ1-5 | TRBV5-4 | NA | NA | TGTGCCAGCAGCCCTGGAGGTAGCAATCAGCCCCAGCATTTT | CASSPGGSNQPQHF